Below, 10 T cell receptor beta chains from the same sample are listed, as sequenced in a study of Graves' ophthalmopathy and Graves' hyperthyroidism. RNA transcripts yielded amplified TCR beta CDR3 regions. Second-round multiplex PCR followed a first-round RT-PCR using HTBI primers. TCRdb independently ran MiXCR on the multiplex PCR reads; one entry per CDR3 protein. Among roughly 420,000 distinct CDR3 sequences, more than 20% were seen once, and the ten largest hold more than 2.5%. The material sequenced was peripheral blood. Receptors were obtained from a woman between 18 and 29 years old with stable Graves' hyperthyroidism.

This clonotype was observed many times. Here the CDR3 DNA reads TGTGCCAGCAGTGAAGCAGCCGGGACAGGGAACACTGAAGCTTTCTTT. Translated, it gives CASSEAAGTGNTEAFF. The chain uses TRBV6-1 and TRBJ1-1, with TRBD1 identical over 8 bases. Looked up from germline, CDR1 is MNHNS and CDR2 is SASEGT. The length of the CDR3 is 16 residues. V trimming: 0 bases; J trimming: 1 base; junction bases outside the gene matches: 4.

This clonotype was found many times. The chain recombines TRBV11-2 with TRBJ1-2; 10 bases fit TRBD1. The CDR3 loop spans 19 amino acids. With 1 base clipped from V and 0 bases from J, the junction kept 11 bases outside the gene matches. Germline V gives CDR1 SGHAT, CDR2 FQNNGV. The DNA for the CDR3 is TGTGCCAGCAGCTTAGTAGGGCAGACAGGGGGCTTTACTAACTATGGCTACACCTTC. This codes for CASSLVGQTGGFTNYGYTF.

This clonotype was seen at least ten times. The chain combines TRBV20-1 with TRBJ2-7; 8 bases are a match to TRBD2. The V segment lost 3 bases and the J segment 2 bases; nucleotides outside the gene matches: 12. This CDR3 contains 16 residues. The germline gives CDR1 DFQATT, CDR2 SNEGSKA (reference sequence). The CDR3 region has the DNA TGCAGTGCTAGGTCCCTTAGCGGGATCGGGACCTACGAGCAGTACTTC. Protein sequence: CSARSLSGIGTYEQYF.

V gene TRBV11-2 combines with J gene TRBJ1-5; D unclear. Per germline, CDR1 SGHAT and CDR2 FQNNGV. V was pared by 0 bases and J by 3 bases, with 12 bases between. This CDR3 is built from 16 residues. The CDR3 region has the DNA TGTGCCAGCAGCTTAGATAGTCCCCTAGACAATCAGCCCCAGCATTTT. Its protein product is CASSLDSPLDNQPQHF.

This clonotype was observed many times. This chain connects TRBV30 to TRBJ1-1; D gene ambiguous. CDR3 size: 14 residues. V gave up 0 bases and J gave up 3 bases, with 11 bases separating them. Germline V lookup: CDR1 GTSNPN, CDR2 SVGIG (reference sequence). The CDR3 DNA follows: TGTGCCTGGAGTGTACTAGGGCGGGACACTGAAGCTTTCTTT. It encodes CAWSVLGRDTEAFF.

This clonotype was recorded many times. The rearrangement joins TRBV12-3 or TRBV12-4 to TRBJ2-4, with 10 nucleotides matching TRBD1. After removal of 5 bases from V and 3 bases from J, the junction contained 1 base not matched to a gene. The CDR3 sequence is 14 residues long. The DNA for the CDR3 is TGTGCCAGCAGTCGGACAGGGGGCAAAAACATTCAGTACTTC. It codes for CASSRTGGKNIQYF.

About this clonotype itself: A much larger clone differs from this one at a single base, so this may be a read error. This chain links TRBV11-1 with TRBJ1-2; D is ambiguous. The CDR3 consists of 16 residues. Germline lookup yields CDR1 SGHAT and CDR2 FQDESV (reference sequence). Written as DNA, the CDR3 is TGTGCCAGCATCTTAATGTCGGACCAACAAAAGTATGGCTACACCTTC. Its translation: CASILMSDQQKYGYTF.

This clonotype has at least ten counts. The chain couples TRBV11-1 to TRBJ2-2; tentatively, D is TRBD2 (6 bases). Per the germline V gene, CDR1 is SGHAT and CDR2 is FQDESV (reference sequence). The V and J ends lost 4 bases and 6 bases respectively, with 18 bases between them. The CDR3 sequence is 16 residues long. The CDR3 here is CASSSSRRLGAGELFF. The CDR3, as DNA: TGTGCCAGCAGCTCCTCTAGGCGACTAGGAGCCGGGGAGCTGTTTTTT.

This clonotype was picked up many times. This CDR3 is CASSPGTGGRNIQYF. The DNA of the CDR3 is TGTGCCAGTAGTCCGGGGACAGGGGGCAGAAACATTCAGTACTTC. This chain links TRBV19 with TRBJ2-4; 12 bases are a match to TRBD1. V shed 5 bases and J 6 bases; nucleotides not matched to a gene: 5. The germline CDR1 and CDR2 sequences are LNHDA and SQIVND (reference sequence). CDR3 size: 15 residues.

This chain links TRBV30 with TRBJ1-6; D is perhaps TRBD1 (5 bases). V dropped 5 bases and J dropped 7 bases, with 12 bases sitting between them. The CDR3 is 13 residues long. Germline V gene lookup returns CDR1 GTSNPN and CDR2 SVGIG (reference sequence). The CDR3 coding sequence is TGTGCCTGGCTGGGGGGACTGAATTCACCCCTCCACTTT. Protein sequence: CAWLGGLNSPLHF.